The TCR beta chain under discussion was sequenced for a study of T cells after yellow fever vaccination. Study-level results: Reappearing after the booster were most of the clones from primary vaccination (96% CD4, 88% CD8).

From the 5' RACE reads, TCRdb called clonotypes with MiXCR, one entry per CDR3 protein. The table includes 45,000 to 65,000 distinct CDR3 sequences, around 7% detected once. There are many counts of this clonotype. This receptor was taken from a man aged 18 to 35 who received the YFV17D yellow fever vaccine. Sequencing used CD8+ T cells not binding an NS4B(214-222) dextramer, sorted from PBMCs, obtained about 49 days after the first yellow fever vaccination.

The DNA for the CDR3 is TGTGCCAGCAGCCAAGAAGGGCAGCCCCAGCATTTT. It specifies CASSQEGQPQHF. The chain has TRBV14 and TRBJ1-5; D gene uncertain. The V gene's germline CDR1 is SGHDN and CDR2 FVKESK. The CDR3 is made up of 12 amino acids. The ends were cut back, 0 bases at V and 7 bases at J, with 4 bases in the middle.